One T cell receptor beta chain is described in this entry. What it recognizes is unknown. To make TCR beta libraries, researchers used iRepertoire HTBI primers and Arm-PCR of CDR3 regions. TCRdb redid the calling of the multiplex PCR reads with MiXCR, one entry per CDR3 protein. The sample holds some 300,000 distinct CDR3 sequences, around a fifth seen once. The CDR3 sequence is 15 residues long. Trimming shortened V by 2 bases and J by 4 bases, and 12 bases separated the two germline ends. Germline loops: CDR1 LGHDT, CDR2 YNNKEL (reference sequence). The time point was: persistent/refractory GD, antithyroid drugs over 5 years with positive TRAb. Extracted PBMC RNA gave rise to the TCR library. This sample was taken from a study of regulatory T cells in long-lasting Graves disease. Study outcomes and limitations: For persistent Graves' patients, TCR diversity was lower than for newly diagnosed ones. Whereas new patients shared about 980 public clonotypes, persistent patients shared more, at under 3,500. Under persistent disease, TRBV28, TRBJ1-2 and TRBJ2-5 were used preferentially.

Sequenced here: peripheral blood mononuclear cells (PBMCs), sampled when the disease was refractory, from a patient treated with antithyroid drugs. The chain is built from TRBV3-1 and TRBJ1-3; D uncertain. The sequence was obtained from a female donor with Graves disease. Here the CDR3 DNA reads TGTGCCAGCAGCCAAACTTGGATCGTCGGAAACACCATATATTTT. This gives the protein CASSQTWIVGNTIYF.